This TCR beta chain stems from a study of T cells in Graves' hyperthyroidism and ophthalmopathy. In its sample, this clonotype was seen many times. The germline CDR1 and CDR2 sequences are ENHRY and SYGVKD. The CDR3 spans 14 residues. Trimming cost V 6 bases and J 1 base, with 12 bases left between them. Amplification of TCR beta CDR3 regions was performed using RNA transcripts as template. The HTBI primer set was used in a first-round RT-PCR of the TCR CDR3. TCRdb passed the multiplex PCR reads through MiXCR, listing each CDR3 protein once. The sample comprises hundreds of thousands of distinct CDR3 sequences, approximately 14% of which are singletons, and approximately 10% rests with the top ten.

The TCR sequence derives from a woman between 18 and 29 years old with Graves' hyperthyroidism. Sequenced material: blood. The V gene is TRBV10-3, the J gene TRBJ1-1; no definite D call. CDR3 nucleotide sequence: TGTGCCATCAGCCTGGACCACACGAACACTGAAGCTTTCTTT. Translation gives CAISLDHTNTEAFF.